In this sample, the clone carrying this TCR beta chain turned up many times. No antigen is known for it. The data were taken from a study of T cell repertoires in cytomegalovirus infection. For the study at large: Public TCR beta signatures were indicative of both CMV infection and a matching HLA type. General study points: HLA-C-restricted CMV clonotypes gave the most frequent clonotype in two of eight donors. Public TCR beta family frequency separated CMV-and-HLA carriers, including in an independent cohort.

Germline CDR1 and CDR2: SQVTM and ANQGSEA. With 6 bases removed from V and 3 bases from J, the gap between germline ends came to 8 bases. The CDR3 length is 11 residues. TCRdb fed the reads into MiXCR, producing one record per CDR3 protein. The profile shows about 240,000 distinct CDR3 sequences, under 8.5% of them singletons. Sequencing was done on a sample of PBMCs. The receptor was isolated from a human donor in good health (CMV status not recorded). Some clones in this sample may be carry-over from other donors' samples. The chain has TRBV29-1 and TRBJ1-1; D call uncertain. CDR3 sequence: CSVSKDTEAFF. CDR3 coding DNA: TGCAGCGTGAGCAAGGACACTGAAGCTTTCTTT.